This T cell receptor beta chain was profiled in a study of OX40 agonist ivuxolimab in advanced cancers. Study details: Patients received ivuxolimab, an agonistic anti-OX40 (CD134) antibody.

Autoimmune disease history or systemic immunosuppression excluded patients. Collection of blood occurred at baseline, at cycle 4 day 1, and at cycle 7 day 1. Assay: immunoSEQ multiplex PCR; the TCRdb copy retains only in-frame clones and omits some. The profile shows tens of thousands of clones, 89% of them singletons. Trimming pared 4 bases from V and 1 base from J, leaving 10 bases between. The germline V gene encodes CDR1 GTSNPN and CDR2 SVGIG (reference sequence). This CDR3 has 13 amino acids. The clonotype originates from an adult with an advanced solid tumor such as melanoma, head and neck, liver or kidney cancer. Sequenced here: CD4+ or CD8+ T cells sorted from blood, sampled in a trial of the OX40 agonist ivuxolimab. V and J are TRBV30 and TRBJ2-5; weak D call: TRBD2 (6 bases). In nucleotides, the CDR3 is TGTGCCTGGACTGTGGGACTCCAAGAGACCCAGTACTTC. Protein product: CAWTVGLQETQYF. Based on the CDR3 plus reference TRBV30 and TRBJ2-5, the full variable domain is SQTIHQWPATLVQPVGSPLSLECTVEGTSNPNLYWYRQAAGRGLQLLFYSVGIGQISSEVPQNLSASRPQDRQFILSSKKLLLSDSGFYLCAWTVGLQETQYFGPGTRLLVL.